Shown below are 30 T cell receptor beta chains from a single sample sequenced in a study of blood T cell repertoires in COVID-19. Sequenced by immunoSEQ multiplex PCR; TCRdb stores in-frame clones only, minus some. This table has about 440,000 clones, about nine tenths appearing once. The source material was PBMCs or T cells enriched from blood (not recorded which). The receptors were sampled from a young man who had recovered from COVID-19.

V and J are TRBV2 and TRBJ1-4; TRBD1 matches 10 bases. Germline CDR1 and CDR2: SNHLY and FYNNEI. The CDR3 length is 17 residues. Trimming at V came to 3 bases and at J to 3 bases, leaving 7 bases not matched to a gene. CDR3 DNA: TGTGCCAGCAGTGATTGGGGACAGGGGATAGCTAATGAAAAACTGTTTTTT. This codes for CASSDWGQGIANEKLFF.

The chain joins TRBV9 to TRBJ1-3, with D possibly being TRBD1 (6 bases). This CDR3 is 16 amino acids long. Trimming removed 0 bases from V and 0 bases from J, with 10 bases in between. Germline V gene lookup returns CDR1 SGDLS and CDR2 YYNGEE. The CDR3, as DNA: TGTGCCAGCAGCGTAGTTCCGGACAGCTCTGGAAACACCATATATTTT. Translated, it gives CASSVVPDSSGNTIYF.

In regard to this clone: This may be a read error, as it is one base from a much larger clone. This chain joins TRBV7-3 and TRBJ1-3, with 9 bases fitting TRBD1. Germline-derived CDR1 and CDR2 are SGHTA and FQGTGA. Unmatched junction bases numbered 0, after V lost 3 bases and J lost 0 bases. The CDR3 extends over 15 amino acids. DNA for the CDR3: TGTGCCAGCAGCTTGGGACAGGGCTCTGGAAACACCATATATTTT. It is translated as CASSLGQGSGNTIYF.

The chain uses TRBV12-3 or TRBV12-4 and TRBJ1-2, with D uncertain. V was clipped by 8 bases and J by 6 bases, with 13 bases between them. CDR3 size: 12 residues. The CDR3: CASSREGDGYTF. In nucleotides, the CDR3 is TGTGCCAGCTCCCGGGAGGGAGATGGCTACACCTTC.

The gene calls are TRBV5-8 and TRBJ2-7, with a weak D call TRBD1 (6 bases). The CDR3 covers 13 residues. Per germline, CDR1 SGHTS and CDR2 YDEGEE. V lost 2 bases, J lost 3 bases, and 9 bases lay in between. CDR3 sequence: CASSLRTDYEQYF. Written as DNA, the CDR3 is TGTGCCAGCAGCTTAAGGACAGACTACGAGCAGTACTTC.

The chain has TRBV7-9 and TRBJ1-4; D is undetermined. Germline lookup yields CDR1 SEHNR and CDR2 FQNEAQ (reference sequence). The CDR3 length is 17 residues. Trimming took 0 bases from V and 0 from J, leaving 11 bases between them. The CDR3 loop reads CASSLALAQATNEKLFF. The CDR3 region has the DNA TGTGCCAGCAGCTTAGCGCTGGCGCAGGCAACTAATGAAAAACTGTTTTTT.

This chain links TRBV5-6 with TRBJ1-2, with 10 nucleotides matching TRBD1. V shed 4 bases, J shed 0 bases, and the junction held 3 bases outside the gene matches. The V gene's germline CDR1 is SGHDT and CDR2 YYEEEE. The CDR3 loop spans 15 amino acids. The CDR3 spells CASSHGTGANYGYTF. For the CDR3, the DNA is TGTGCCAGCAGCCACGGGACAGGGGCTAACTATGGCTACACCTTC.

The chain combines TRBV30 with TRBJ1-6; no clear D. CDR1 GTSNPN and CDR2 SVGIG come from the germline V gene (reference sequence). This CDR3 contains 15 residues. V lost 3 bases and J lost 0, with 9 bases in between. CDR3 region: CAWSEASSYNSPLHF. The CDR3 DNA is TGTGCCTGGAGCGAGGCGAGCTCCTATAATTCACCCCTCCACTTT. The full variable domain, in which reference TRBV30 and TRBJ1-6 provide the parts outside the CDR3, is SQTIHQWPATLVQPVGSPLSLECTVEGTSNPNLYWYRQAAGRGLQLLFYSVGIGQISSEVPQNLSASRPQDRQFILSSKKLLLSDSGFYLCAWSEASSYNSPLHFGNGTRLTVT.

The rearrangement uses TRBV10-3 and TRBJ2-3; tentatively, D is TRBD2 (6 bases). There are 14 residues in the CDR3. CDR1 is ENHRY, CDR2 SYGVKD, per germline. The V end lost 7 bases, the J end lost 1 base, and 12 bases lay between the germline ends. The CDR3, as DNA: TGTGCCATCAAGGTGGCTAGCGGCACAGATACGCAGTATTTT. Translating gives CAIKVASGTDTQYF.

This clone was detected only a few times. The rearrangement links TRBV12-3 or TRBV12-4 to TRBJ2-1, with D uncertain. V lost 4 bases and J 9 bases, leaving 10 bases between the germline ends. The CDR3 is 12 amino acids. Here the CDR3 DNA reads TGTGCCAGCAGTTCAATTAGATCTGAGCAGTTCTTC. Translated, it gives CASSSIRSEQFF.

The chain couples TRBV6-5 to TRBJ1-2; 8 positions match TRBD1. CDR3 length: 14 residues. V trimming: 6 bases; J trimming: 6 bases; junction bases outside the gene matches: 9. Germline V gene sequence: CDR1 MNHEY, CDR2 SVGAGI. The CDR3 nucleotides are TGTGCCAGCAGGAAAGGACAGGGCAATCATGGCTACACCTTC. Amino acids: CASRKGQGNHGYTF.

This clone was seen only a few times. The CDR3 is CASRQRQGSEKLFF. In DNA form, the CDR3 reads TGCGCCAGCAGACAGAGACAGGGTAGCGAAAAACTGTTTTTT. This sequence joins TRBV5-1 and TRBJ1-4; 7 bases map to TRBD1. Germline CDR1 and CDR2: SGHRS and YFSETQ. The J segment lost 8 bases and the V segment lost 5 bases, leaving 9 bases of the junction unmatched. CDR3 length: 14 residues.

In this sample, this clone turned up once. The chain carries TRBV27 and TRBJ1-6; a possible D gene is TRBD1 (5 bases). This CDR3 contains 13 residues. V was cut by 5 bases and J by 10 bases, with 12 bases left in between. Germline CDR1 and CDR2: MNHEY and SMNVEV (reference sequence). CDR3 sequence reads: CASSIRVGSPLHF. For the CDR3, the DNA is TGTGCCAGCAGTATCAGGGTGGGCTCACCCCTCCACTTT.

This rearrangement joins TRBV5-1 to TRBJ1-3; 7 nucleotides line up with TRBD1. The V and J ends lost 4 bases and 0 bases, in that order; junction bases with no gene match: 7. Germline-derived CDR1 and CDR2 are SGHRS and YFSETQ. The CDR3 extends over 16 amino acids. CDR3 sequence (DNA): TGCGCCAGCAGCCCATCGGGACAGAGCTCTGGAAACACCATATATTTT. This encodes CASSPSGQSSGNTIYF.

V is TRBV4-1 and J is TRBJ1-2; 8 nucleotides line up with TRBD1. Trimming removed 5 bases from V and 7 bases from J; junction bases left unmatched: 9. Germline V lookup: CDR1 MGHRA, CDR2 YSYEKL. This CDR3 spans 14 amino acids. CDR3 nucleotides: TGCGCCAGCAGCGAAGCGAACAGGGGGGGTGGCTACACCTTC. Translation: CASSEANRGGGYTF.

This clone was recorded once. The rearrangement joins TRBV4-2 to TRBJ2-7, with 7 bases aligning to TRBD1. Germline V gene sequence: CDR1 LGHNA, CDR2 YNFKEQ. V was clipped by 3 bases and J by 2 bases; unmatched bases: 7. The CDR3 spans 15 residues. The CDR3 loop reads CASSQRQGVPYEQYF. CDR3 bases: TGTGCCAGCAGCCAGAGACAGGGCGTCCCCTACGAGCAGTACTTC.

The chain uses TRBV5-6 and TRBJ1-6, with D hard to call. Trimming removed 6 bases from V and 6 bases from J, with 10 bases in between. The CDR3 loop spans 13 amino acids. The germline gives CDR1 SGHDT, CDR2 YYEEEE. The CDR3, as DNA: TGTGCCAGCACGGAGGGAGGTAATTCACCCCTCCACTTT. This gives the protein CASTEGGNSPLHF.

The chain carries TRBV2 and TRBJ1-6; D uncertain. Per germline, CDR1 SNHLY and CDR2 FYNNEI. Trimming took 7 bases from V and 6 from J, leaving 10 bases between them. This CDR3 has 13 amino acids. CDR3 nucleotides: TGTGCCAGCACGCGGGAGCTTAATTCACCCCTCCACTTT. It specifies CASTRELNSPLHF.

The chain uses TRBV29-1 and TRBJ1-3; D remains unclear. The V and J ends lost 4 bases and 4 bases respectively, with 8 bases between them. The germline V gene encodes CDR1 SQVTM and CDR2 ANQGSEA. CDR3 length: 12 amino acids. The CDR3 nucleotides read TGCAGCGTTGGGGCTGTCGGAAACACCATATATTTT. Protein product: CSVGAVGNTIYF.

The genes are TRBV10-3 and TRBJ1-4; maybe TRBD1 (6 bases). Trimming shortened V by 11 bases and J by 5 bases, and 15 bases separated the two germline ends. There are 13 residues in the CDR3. In germline, CDR1 is ENHRY, CDR2 SYGVKD. As DNA, the CDR3 is TGTGCCGCGCGGGGGACAAAGAATGAAAAACTGTTTTTT. The encoded protein is CAARGTKNEKLFF.

The rearrangement uses TRBV7-9 and TRBJ2-7, with 7 bases aligning to TRBD2. The CDR3 covers 14 residues. Germline V lookup: CDR1 SEHNR, CDR2 FQNEAQ (reference sequence). V dropped 5 bases and J dropped 4; count of bases not matched to a gene: 8. The CDR3 spells CASSHGLERYEQYF. The CDR3 bases are TGTGCCAGCAGCCACGGACTAGAGAGGTACGAGCAGTACTTC.

The chain is built from TRBV19 and TRBJ1-2, with TRBD1 as a possible D gene (6 bases). CDR1 and CDR2 (germline): LNHDA, SQIVND (reference sequence). Trimming took off 7 bases at V and 7 bases at J, with 22 bases between the two ends. This CDR3 spans 15 amino acids. CDR3 DNA: TGTGCCAGTATGGGGGGGGCTACCCGGGTGGGTGGCTACACCTTC. Translation: CASMGGATRVGGYTF.

Regarding this clone: Other DNA sequences within the sample encode an identical CDR3. The rearrangement uses TRBV5-1 and TRBJ1-3; D is unresolved. The CDR3 runs to 15 residues. Trimming removed 0 bases at V and 0 bases at J, with 7 bases between. Per the germline V gene, CDR1 is SGHRS and CDR2 is YFSETQ. CDR3 DNA sequence: TGCGCCAGCAGCTTGGCCCCCAGCTCTGGAAACACCATATATTTT. Translation: CASSLAPSSGNTIYF.

This chain connects TRBV3-1 (or the pseudogene TRBV3-2) to TRBJ1-1; no firm D call. Germline V gene sequence: CDR1 LGHDT, CDR2 YNNKEL (reference sequence). V was clipped by 4 bases and J by 1 base, with 10 bases between them. This CDR3 has 14 amino acids. CDR3 sequence (DNA): TGTGCCAGCAGCCTCATTAGCGGGAACACTGAAGCTTTCTTT. This encodes CASSLISGNTEAFF.

For the CDR3, the DNA is TGTGCCAGCAGCTTATCGACAGGGGGAGGAGGGACCATATATTTT. As protein: CASSLSTGGGGTIYF. The chain has TRBV7-8 and TRBJ1-3, with 9 bases aligning to TRBD1. Germline CDR1 and CDR2: SGHVS and FQNEAQ. The CDR3 consists of 15 residues. V gave up 2 bases and J gave up 10 bases; unmatched junction bases: 9. The variable domain in full, completed from reference TRBV7-8 and TRBJ1-3, reads GAGVSQSPRYKVAKRGQDVALRCDPISGHVSLFWYQQALGQGPEFLTYFQNEAQLDKSGLPSDRFFAERPEGSVSTLKIQRTQQEDSAVYLCASSLSTGGGGTIYFGEGSWLTVV.

In its sample, this clone was seen once. In nucleotides, the CDR3 is TGTGCCAGTAGTATCGGCGCGGGATCCTACGAGCAGTACTTC. Amino acids: CASSIGAGSYEQYF. V and J are TRBV19 and TRBJ2-7, with a weak D call TRBD2 (6 bases). The length of the CDR3 is 14 residues. Trimming stripped 3 bases from V and 1 base from J, with 10 bases between. Germline V gene data show CDR1 as LNHDA and CDR2 as SQIVND (reference sequence).

This chain joins TRBV7-9 and TRBJ1-1; the D is unclear. V was trimmed by 6 bases and J by 7 bases, leaving 9 bases between them. The CDR3 is 11 amino acids. Germline-derived CDR1 and CDR2 are SEHNR and FQNEAQ (reference sequence). The CDR3 loop is CASSREDEAFF. The CDR3 DNA reads TGTGCCAGCAGTCGAGAGGATGAAGCTTTCTTT.

With respect to this clone: Other DNA sequences in this sample translate to the same CDR3. This sequence joins TRBV3-1 (or the pseudogene TRBV3-2) and TRBJ1-1; a weak D match, TRBD1 (5 bases). V was trimmed by 1 base and J by 4 bases, leaving 7 bases between them. The germline V gene has CDR1 LGHDT and CDR2 YNNKEL (reference sequence). The CDR3 length is 13 residues. The CDR3 bases are TGTGCCAGCAGCCAAGGGGGGGGCACTGAAGCTTTCTTT. Protein sequence: CASSQGGGTEAFF.

In this sample, this clone turned up once. The chain recombines TRBV7-3 with TRBJ2-3; TRBD1 might be the D (6 bases). V was clipped by 1 base and J by 4 bases, with 12 bases between them. CDR3 size: 15 residues. Germline V gives CDR1 SGHTA, CDR2 FQGTGA. The CDR3, as DNA: TGTGCCAGCAGCTTAAGGGGCAGGGGAGCAGATACGCAGTATTTT. Amino acid sequence: CASSLRGRGADTQYF. Looking up the rest from reference TRBV7-3 and TRBJ2-3 gives the full variable domain: GAGVSQTPSNKVTEKGKYVELRCDPISGHTALYWYRQSLGQGPEFLIYFQGTGAADDSGLPNDRFFAVRPEGSVSTLKIQRTERGDSAVYLCASSLRGRGADTQYFGPGTRLTVL.

The rearrangement uses TRBV5-1 and TRBJ2-7; TRBD1 aligns across 7 bases. After removal of 1 base from V and 6 bases from J, the junction contained 1 base not matched to a gene. Germline CDR1 and CDR2: SGHRS and YFSETQ. The CDR3 spans 12 residues. CDR3 DNA: TGCGCCAGCAGCTTGTCAGGGGGCGAGCAGTACTTC. It is translated as CASSLSGGEQYF.